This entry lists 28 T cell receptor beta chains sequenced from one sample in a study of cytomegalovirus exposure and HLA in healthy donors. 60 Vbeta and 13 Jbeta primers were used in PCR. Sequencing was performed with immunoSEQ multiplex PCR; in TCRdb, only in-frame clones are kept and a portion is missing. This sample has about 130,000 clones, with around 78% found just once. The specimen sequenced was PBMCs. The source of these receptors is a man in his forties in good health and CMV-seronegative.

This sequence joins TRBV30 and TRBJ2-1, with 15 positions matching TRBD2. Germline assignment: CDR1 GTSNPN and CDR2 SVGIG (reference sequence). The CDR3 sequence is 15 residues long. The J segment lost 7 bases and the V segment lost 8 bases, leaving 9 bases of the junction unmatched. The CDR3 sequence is CAGGPGLAGGNEQFF. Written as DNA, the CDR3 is TGTGCCGGGGGACCGGGACTAGCGGGAGGTAATGAGCAGTTCTTC.

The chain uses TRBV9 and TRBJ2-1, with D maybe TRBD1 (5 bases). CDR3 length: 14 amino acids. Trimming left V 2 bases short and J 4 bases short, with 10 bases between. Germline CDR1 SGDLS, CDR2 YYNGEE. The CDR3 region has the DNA TGTGCCAGCAGCGTGGCGGACAAGTACAATGAGCAGTTCTTC. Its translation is CASSVADKYNEQFF.

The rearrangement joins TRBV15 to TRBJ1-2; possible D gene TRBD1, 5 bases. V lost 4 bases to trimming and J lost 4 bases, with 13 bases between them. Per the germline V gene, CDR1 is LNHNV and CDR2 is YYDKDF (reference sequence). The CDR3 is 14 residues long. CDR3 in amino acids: CATSNGQQIYGYTF. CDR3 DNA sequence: TGTGCCACCAGCAACGGACAACAAATCTATGGCTACACCTTC.

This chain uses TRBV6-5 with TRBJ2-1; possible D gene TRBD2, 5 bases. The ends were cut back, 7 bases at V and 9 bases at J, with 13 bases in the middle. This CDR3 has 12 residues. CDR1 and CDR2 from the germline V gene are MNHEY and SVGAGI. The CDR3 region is CASTRRSGEQFF. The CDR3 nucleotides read TGTGCCAGCACAAGGAGGAGCGGTGAGCAGTTCTTC.

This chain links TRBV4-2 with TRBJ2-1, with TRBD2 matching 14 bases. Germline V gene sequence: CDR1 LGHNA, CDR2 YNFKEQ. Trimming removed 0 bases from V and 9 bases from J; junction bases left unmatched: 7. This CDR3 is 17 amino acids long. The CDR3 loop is CASSQDPGTSGGGEQFF. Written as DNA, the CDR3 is TGTGCCAGCAGCCAAGATCCCGGGACTAGCGGGGGTGGTGAGCAGTTCTTC.

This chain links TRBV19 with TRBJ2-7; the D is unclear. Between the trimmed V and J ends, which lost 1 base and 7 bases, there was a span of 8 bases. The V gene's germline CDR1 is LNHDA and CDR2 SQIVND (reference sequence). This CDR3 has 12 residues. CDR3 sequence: CASSIVSGEQYF. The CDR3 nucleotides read TGTGCCAGTAGTATAGTGTCCGGTGAGCAGTACTTC.

In nucleotides, the CDR3 is TGTGCCAGCAGCCCTTACACAACAGGGGACGAGCAGTACTTC. Residues: CASSPYTTGDEQYF. The chain couples TRBV7-9 to TRBJ2-7; 7 bases agree with TRBD1. V dropped 5 bases and J dropped 5; count of bases not matched to a gene: 9. This CDR3 comprises 14 residues. Looked up from germline, CDR1 is SEHNR and CDR2 is FQNEAQ (reference sequence).

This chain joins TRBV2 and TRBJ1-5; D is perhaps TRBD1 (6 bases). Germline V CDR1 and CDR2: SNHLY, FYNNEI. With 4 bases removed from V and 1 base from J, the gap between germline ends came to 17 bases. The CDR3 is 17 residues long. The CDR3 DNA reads TGTGCCAGCAGTGGGGATCAACAGGGTGTCAGCAATCAGCCCCAGCATTTT. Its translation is CASSGDQQGVSNQPQHF.

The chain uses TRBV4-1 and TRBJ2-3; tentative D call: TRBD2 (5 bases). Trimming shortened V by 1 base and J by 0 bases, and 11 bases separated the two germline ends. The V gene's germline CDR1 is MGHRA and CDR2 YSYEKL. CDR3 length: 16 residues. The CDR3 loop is CASSQAKLVSTDTQYF. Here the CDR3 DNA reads TGCGCCAGCAGCCAAGCCAAACTAGTTAGCACAGATACGCAGTATTTT.

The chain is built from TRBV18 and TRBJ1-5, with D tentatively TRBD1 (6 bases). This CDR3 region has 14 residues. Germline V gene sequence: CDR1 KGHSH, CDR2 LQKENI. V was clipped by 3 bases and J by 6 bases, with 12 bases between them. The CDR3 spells CASSPDQGPQPQHF. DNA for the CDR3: TGTGCCAGCTCACCCGACCAGGGGCCTCAGCCCCAGCATTTT.

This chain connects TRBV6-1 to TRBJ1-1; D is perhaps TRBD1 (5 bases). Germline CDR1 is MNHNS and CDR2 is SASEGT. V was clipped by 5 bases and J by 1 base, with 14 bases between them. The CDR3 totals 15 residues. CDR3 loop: CASSSRDRQNTEAFF. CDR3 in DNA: TGTGCCAGCAGTTCGAGAGACAGACAGAACACTGAAGCTTTCTTT.

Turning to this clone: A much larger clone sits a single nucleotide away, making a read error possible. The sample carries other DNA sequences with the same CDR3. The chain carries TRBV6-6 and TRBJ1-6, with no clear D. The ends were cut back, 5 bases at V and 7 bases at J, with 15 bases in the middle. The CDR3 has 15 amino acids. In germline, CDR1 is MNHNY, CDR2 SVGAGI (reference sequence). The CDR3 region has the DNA TGTGCCAGCAGTAGCTGGAGGTCGGGGAATTCACCCCTCCACTTT. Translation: CASSSWRSGNSPLHF.

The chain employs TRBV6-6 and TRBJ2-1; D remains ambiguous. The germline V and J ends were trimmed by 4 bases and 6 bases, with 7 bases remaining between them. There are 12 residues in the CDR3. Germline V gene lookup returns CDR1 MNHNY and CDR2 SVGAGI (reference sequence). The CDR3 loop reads CASSSSINEQFF. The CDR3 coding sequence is TGTGCCAGCAGTTCCAGTATCAATGAGCAGTTCTTC.

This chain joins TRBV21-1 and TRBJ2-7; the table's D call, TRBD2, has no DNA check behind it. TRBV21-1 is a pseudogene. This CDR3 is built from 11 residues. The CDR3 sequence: CASSKGREQYF. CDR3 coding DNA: TGTGCCAGCAGCAAAGGGCGGGAGCAGTACTTC.

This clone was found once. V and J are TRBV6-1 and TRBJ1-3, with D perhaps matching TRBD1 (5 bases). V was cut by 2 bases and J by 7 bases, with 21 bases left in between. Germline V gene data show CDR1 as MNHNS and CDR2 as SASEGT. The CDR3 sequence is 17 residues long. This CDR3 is CASSENTGSLTMNTIYF. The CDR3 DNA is TGTGCCAGCAGTGAAAACACAGGATCCTTAACCATGAACACCATATATTTT.

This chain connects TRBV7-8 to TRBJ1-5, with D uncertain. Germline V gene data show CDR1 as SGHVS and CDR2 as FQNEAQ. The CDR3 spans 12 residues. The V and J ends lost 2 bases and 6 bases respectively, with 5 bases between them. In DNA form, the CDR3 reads TGTGCCAGCAGCTTAAGTAGTCAGCCCCAGCATTTT. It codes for CASSLSSQPQHF.

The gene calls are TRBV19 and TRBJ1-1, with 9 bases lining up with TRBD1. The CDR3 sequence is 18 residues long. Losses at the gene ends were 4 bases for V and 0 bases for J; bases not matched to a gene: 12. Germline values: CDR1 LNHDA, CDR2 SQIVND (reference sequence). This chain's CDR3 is CASSRSGQGRTMNTEAFF. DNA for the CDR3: TGTGCCAGTAGTAGAAGCGGACAGGGGCGAACAATGAACACTGAAGCTTTCTTT.

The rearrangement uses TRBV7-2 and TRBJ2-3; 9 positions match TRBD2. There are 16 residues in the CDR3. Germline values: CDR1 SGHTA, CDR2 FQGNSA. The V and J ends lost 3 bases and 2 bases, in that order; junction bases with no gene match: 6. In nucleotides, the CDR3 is TGTGCCAGCAGCTTCGACAAGCGGGGGGTCACAGATACGCAGTATTTT. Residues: CASSFDKRGVTDTQYF.

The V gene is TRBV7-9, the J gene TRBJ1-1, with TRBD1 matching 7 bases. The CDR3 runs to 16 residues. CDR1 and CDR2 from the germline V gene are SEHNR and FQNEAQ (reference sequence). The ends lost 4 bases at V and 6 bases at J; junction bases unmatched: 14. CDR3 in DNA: TGTGCCAGCAGCTCCCAGGGGGGAAGGGTAGTCGCTGAAGCTTTCTTT. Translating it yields CASSSQGGRVVAEAFF.

The DNA for the CDR3 is TGTGCCAGCAGCCCGCAACAGGGGGGGAACGGTCAGCCCCAGCATTTT. It codes for CASSPQQGGNGQPQHF. The chain links TRBV7-6 to TRBJ1-5; TRBD1 aligns across 8 bases. Per the germline V gene, CDR1 is SGHVS and CDR2 is FNYEAQ. With V trimmed by 5 bases and J by 6 bases, 12 bases remained unmatched. The CDR3 length is 16 residues.

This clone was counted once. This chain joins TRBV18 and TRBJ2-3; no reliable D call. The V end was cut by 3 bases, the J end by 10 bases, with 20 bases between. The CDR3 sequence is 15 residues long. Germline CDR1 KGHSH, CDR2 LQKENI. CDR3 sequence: CASSPVRQELRPQYF. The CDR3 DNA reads TGTGCCAGCTCACCGGTAAGACAAGAGCTCAGGCCGCAGTATTTT.

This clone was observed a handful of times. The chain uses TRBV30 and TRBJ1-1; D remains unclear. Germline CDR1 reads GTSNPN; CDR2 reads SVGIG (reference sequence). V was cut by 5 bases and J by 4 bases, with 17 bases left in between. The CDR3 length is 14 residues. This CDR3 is CAWATWAQSTEAFF. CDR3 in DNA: TGTGCCTGGGCCACATGGGCCCAGAGCACTGAAGCTTTCTTT.

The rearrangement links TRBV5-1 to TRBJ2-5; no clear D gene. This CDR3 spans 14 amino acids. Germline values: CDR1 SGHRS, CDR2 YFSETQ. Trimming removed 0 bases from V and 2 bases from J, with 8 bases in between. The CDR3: CASSLDEQQETQYF. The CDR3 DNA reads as TGCGCCAGCAGCTTGGATGAACAGCAAGAGACCCAGTACTTC.

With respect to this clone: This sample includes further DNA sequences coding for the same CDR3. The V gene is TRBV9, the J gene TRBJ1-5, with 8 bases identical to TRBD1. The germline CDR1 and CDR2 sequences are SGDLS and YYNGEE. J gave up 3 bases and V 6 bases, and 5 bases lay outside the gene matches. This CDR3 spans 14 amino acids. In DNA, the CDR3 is TGTGCCAGCAACCAGGGGGCACACAATCAGCCCCAGCATTTT. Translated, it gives CASNQGAHNQPQHF.

This chain's CDR3 is CSVESGNFGEPQHF. The DNA for the CDR3 is TGCAGCGTTGAATCAGGGAACTTTGGGGAGCCCCAGCATTTT. This sequence joins TRBV29-1 and TRBJ1-5, with D possibly matching TRBD1 (5 bases). There are 14 residues in the CDR3. The V end was cut by 2 bases, the J end by 8 bases, with 16 bases between. The V gene's germline CDR1 is SQVTM and CDR2 ANQGSEA.

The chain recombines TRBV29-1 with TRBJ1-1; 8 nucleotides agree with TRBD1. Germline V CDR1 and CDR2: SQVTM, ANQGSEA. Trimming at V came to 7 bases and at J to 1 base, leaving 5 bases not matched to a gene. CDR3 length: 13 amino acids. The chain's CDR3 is CSALGTGNTEAFF. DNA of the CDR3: TGCAGCGCTTTGGGGACAGGGAACACTGAAGCTTTCTTT.

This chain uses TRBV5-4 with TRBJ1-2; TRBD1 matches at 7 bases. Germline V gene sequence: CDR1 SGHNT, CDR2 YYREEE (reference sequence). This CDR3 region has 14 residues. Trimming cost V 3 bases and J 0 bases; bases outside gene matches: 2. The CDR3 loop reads CASSSGTANYGYTF. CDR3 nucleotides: TGTGCCAGCAGCTCCGGGACAGCTAACTATGGCTACACCTTC. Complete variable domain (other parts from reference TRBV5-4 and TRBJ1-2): ETGVTQSPTHLIKTRGQQVTLRCSSQSGHNTVSWYQQALGQGPQFIFQYYREEENGRGNFPPRFSGLQFPNYSSELNVNALELDDSALYLCASSSGTANYGYTFGSGTRLTVV.

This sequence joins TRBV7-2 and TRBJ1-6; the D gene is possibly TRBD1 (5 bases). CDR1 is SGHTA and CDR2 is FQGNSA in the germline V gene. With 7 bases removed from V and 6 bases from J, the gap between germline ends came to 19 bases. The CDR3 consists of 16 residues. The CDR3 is CASTLDTRVTNSPLHF. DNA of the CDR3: TGTGCCAGCACTTTGGACACCCGAGTAACTAATTCACCCCTCCACTTT.